This is a list of T cell receptor beta chains from one sample in a study of beta chain features in type 1 diabetes. The repertoire was sequenced with immunoSEQ multiplex PCR; TCRdb's copy has only in-frame clones and lacks some. This sample has around 250,000 clones, with 25% to 30% found just once. The specimen was central memory CD4+ T cells from blood. The receptors originated from a man aged 25 to 40 in good health. Both conserved end residues are part of each CDR3. D genes are given only for firm matches. Clone size appears in some rows only: once, few, many, or a class for an expanded clone.

J gene	clone size	D gene	V gene	CDR3 protein	CDR3 DNA
TRBJ2-6	few	-	TRBV5-6	CASSLTRDSGANVLTF	TGTGCCAGCAGCTTGACAAGGGACTCTGGGGCCAACGTCCTGACTTTC
TRBJ2-2	few	-	TRBV4-3	CASSQRAGPTRTGELFF	TGCGCCAGCAGCCAAAGGGCAGGGCCGACGAGGACCGGGGAGCTGTTTTTT
TRBJ2-1	many	-	TRBV7-2	CASSLVSAFGSGRNEQFF	TGTGCCAGCAGCTTAGTATCTGCGTTCGGGAGCGGTAGGAATGAGCAGTTCTTC
TRBJ2-5	few	TRBD1	TRBV10-1	CASTRTGTGWETQYF	TGCGCCAGCACTCGCACCGGGACAGGGTGGGAGACCCAGTACTTC
TRBJ2-3	-	-	TRBV29-1	CSARHTDTQYF	TGCAGCGCCCGGCACACAGATACGCAGTATTTT
TRBJ1-6	-	-	TRBV13	CASSTKPGRYNSPLHF	TGTGCCAGCAGCACCAAACCTGGGAGGTATAATTCACCCCTCCACTTT
TRBJ1-6	-	-	TRBV30	CAWSVRGSYNSPLHF	TGTGCCTGGAGTGTCCGGGGGTCCTATAATTCACCCCTCCACTTT
TRBJ2-3	few	-	TRBV30	CAWSAPGTTNPGDTQYF	TGTGCCTGGAGTGCTCCAGGGACAACGAACCCAGGCGATACGCAGTATTTT
TRBJ2-2	-	-	TRBV30	CAWSAPPNTGELFF	TGTGCCTGGAGTGCCCCCCCGAACACCGGGGAGCTGTTTTTT
TRBJ1-4	few	-	TRBV2	CASSERTFEKLFF	TGTGCCAGCAGTGAAAGGACGTTCGAAAAACTGTTTTTT
TRBJ2-5	-	-	TRBV7-9	CASSLVGGETQYF	TGTGCCAGCAGCTTAGTCGGGGGTGAGACCCAGTACTTC
TRBJ2-1	-	TRBD1	TRBV7-2	CASSVQGYEQFF	TGTGCCAGCAGCGTACAGGGGTATGAGCAGTTCTTC
TRBJ2-1	-	TRBD1	TRBV27	CASSLSGQGAGEQFF	TGTGCCAGCAGTTTATCGGGACAGGGGGCCGGTGAGCAGTTCTTC
TRBJ2-7	many	-	TRBV10-3	CAIGQDQAYEQYF	TGTGCCATCGGCCAGGACCAAGCCTACGAGCAGTACTTC
TRBJ2-7	-	-	TRBV30	CAWKHRRHEQYF	TGTGCCTGGAAACACCGACGCCACGAGCAGTACTTC
TRBJ1-1	few	-	TRBV29-1	CSVARGSEAFF	TGCAGCGTCGCCCGGGGGAGTGAAGCTTTCTTT
TRBJ2-5	-	-	TRBV5-6	CASSSLRASQETQYF	TGTGCCAGCAGCTCCTTGCGGGCGAGCCAAGAGACCCAGTACTTC
TRBJ2-5	few	TRBD2	TRBV5-1	CASSLGSGAQETQYF	TGCGCCAGCAGCTTGGGTAGCGGGGCCCAAGAGACCCAGTACTTC
TRBJ2-6	-	-	TRBV11-1	CASGPGGANVLTF	TGTGCCAGCGGCCCTGGCGGGGCCAACGTCCTGACTTTC
TRBJ2-4	few	-	TRBV13	CASSRSDIQYF	TGTGCCAGCAGTCGATCCGACATTCAGTACTTC
TRBJ2-2	few	TRBD2	TRBV5-6	CASSRYRDYNTGELFF	TGTGCCAGCAGCCGGTACCGGGACTACAACACCGGGGAGCTGTTTTTT
TRBJ2-7	-	-	TRBV5-4	CASSLEQADSYEQYF	TGTGCCAGCAGCTTGGAACAAGCGGACTCCTACGAGCAGTACTTC
TRBJ2-3	-	-	TRBV18	CASSSLQSTSTDTQYF	TGTGCCAGCTCGAGCCTCCAGAGTACTAGCACAGATACGCAGTATTTT
TRBJ2-6	many	TRBD1	TRBV9	CASSGDRGFTGANVLTF	TGTGCCAGCAGCGGTGACAGGGGGTTCACTGGGGCCAACGTCCTGACTTTC
TRBJ2-2	few	TRBD1	TRBV30	CAWGDSANTGELFF	TGTGCCTGGGGGGACAGCGCGAACACCGGGGAGCTGTTTTTT
TRBJ2-5	-	TRBD2	TRBV7-9	CASSLALAGQETQYF	TGTGCCAGCAGCTTAGCGCTAGCGGGCCAAGAGACCCAGTACTTC
TRBJ2-5	-	TRBD2	TRBV10-2	CASSESSGRLGETQYF	TGCGCCAGCAGTGAGTCTAGCGGGAGGCTCGGGGAGACCCAGTACTTC
TRBJ2-6	few	-	TRBV30	CALASFGTGANVLTF	TGTGCCTTGGCGAGCTTCGGAACTGGGGCCAACGTCCTGACTTTC
TRBJ1-3	-	-	TRBV9	CASSVVAGGSGNTIYF	TGTGCCAGCAGCGTAGTGGCAGGAGGCTCTGGAAACACCATATATTTT
TRBJ2-1	-	-	TRBV18	CASSPPGGAYNEQFF	TGTGCCAGCTCACCACCGGGGGGCGCCTACAATGAGCAGTTCTTC
TRBJ1-2	-	-	TRBV25-1	CASSELGGKNYGYTF	TGTGCCAGCAGTGAATTGGGGGGGAAAAACTATGGCTACACCTTC
TRBJ2-5	-	TRBD1	TRBV29-1	CSVRQGTLPEQYF	TGCAGCGTTCGACAGGGGACCCTCCCTGAGCAGTACTTC
TRBJ2-5	-	TRBD2	TRBV7-2	CASSLVAGGPGETQYF	TGTGCCAGCAGCTTAGTCGCGGGAGGGCCCGGTGAGACCCAGTACTTC
TRBJ2-7	-	TRBD1	TRBV18	CASSQDRGREQYF	TGTGCCAGCTCACAGGACAGGGGTAGGGAGCAGTACTTC
TRBJ2-1	-	TRBD2	TRBV5-1	CASSLASAGAGNEQFF	TGCGCCAGCAGCTTGGCCTCAGCGGGGGCCGGGAATGAGCAGTTCTTC
TRBJ1-1	-	-	TRBV5-1	CASSLSLTAEAFF	TGCGCCAGCAGCTTGTCACTGACGGCTGAAGCTTTCTTT
TRBJ2-2	-	-	TRBV29-1	CSVLGGTNTGELFF	TGCAGCGTTTTAGGCGGGACGAACACCGGGGAGCTGTTTTTT
TRBJ2-5	-	-	TRBV7-2	CASSLSQRETQYF	TGTGCCAGCAGCTTAAGCCAGAGGGAGACCCAGTACTTC
TRBJ2-1	-	-	TRBV29-1	CSVIKVNEQFF	TGCAGCGTTATCAAGGTCAATGAGCAGTTCTTC
TRBJ2-5	few	-	TRBV5-4	CASSLKGSETQYF	TGTGCCAGCAGCTTAAAGGGTTCCGAGACCCAGTACTTC
TRBJ2-5	-	-	TRBV7-8	CASRPRWVETQYF	TGTGCCAGCAGACCCAGATGGGTAGAGACCCAGTACTTC
TRBJ2-3	-	TRBD2	TRBV10-3	CAIRERETDTQYF	TGTGCCATCAGGGAGCGGGAGACAGATACGCAGTATTTT
TRBJ2-5	few	-	TRBV15	CATSRDIETQYF	TGTGCCACCAGCAGAGATATAGAGACCCAGTACTTC
TRBJ1-1	few	-	TRBV30	CAWSVGLNTEAFF	TGTGCCTGGAGTGTAGGGTTAAACACTGAAGCTTTCTTT
TRBJ2-3	-	-	TRBV9	CASSTNPGTDTQYF	TGTGCCAGCAGCACAAATCCAGGCACAGATACGCAGTATTTT
TRBJ2-4	-	-	TRBV29-1	CSVVGAGQNIQYF	TGCAGCGTTGTAGGGGCGGGGCAAAACATTCAGTACTTC
TRBJ2-3	-	TRBD2	TRBV4-3	CASSQERGLAGLISDTQYF	TGCGCCAGCAGCCAAGAAAGAGGCCTAGCGGGACTAATTTCGGATACGCAGTATTTT
TRBJ2-3	-	-	TRBV7-2	CASSLQATLTDTQYF	TGTGCCAGCAGCTTACAGGCCACTCTTACAGATACGCAGTATTTT
TRBJ2-5	few	TRBD1	TRBV7-6	CASSLATGGETQYF	TGTGCCAGCAGCTTAGCGACAGGGGGAGAGACCCAGTACTTC
TRBJ1-2	-	-	TRBV6-5	CASSLQGKGGYTF	TGTGCCAGCAGCCTTCAGGGGAAGGGGGGCTACACCTTC
TRBJ1-1	few	-	TRBV19	CASSLQENTEAFF	TGTGCCAGTAGTCTACAGGAGAACACTGAAGCTTTCTTT
TRBJ2-3	-	-	TRBV19	CASRPAGGNTQYF	TGTGCCAGCCGCCCCGCAGGGGGGAATACGCAGTATTTT
TRBJ2-3	few	TRBD2	TRBV30	CAWSVSLAGADTQYF	TGTGCCTGGAGTGTAAGCCTAGCGGGGGCAGATACGCAGTATTTT
TRBJ2-5	-	-	TRBV29-1	CSVREDTALETQYF	TGCAGCGTAAGGGAGGATACCGCTTTAGAGACCCAGTACTTC